The 22 T cell receptor beta chains below come from one sample, sequenced in a study of identical twins' blood T cells. Each CDR3 protein is one row after TCRdb ran MiXCR on the 5' RACE reads. The data contain about 370,000 distinct CDR3 sequences, over 25% of them singletons. The sample taken for sequencing was PBMCs. The receptors were gathered from a woman aged 18-55 years in good health.

DNA of the CDR3: TGTGCCTGGAGTGTAAGGGGATCTCAGCCCCAGCATTTT. The encoded protein is CAWSVRGSQPQHF. The rearrangement joins TRBV30 to TRBJ1-5; the D gene is possibly TRBD1 (5 bases). Trimming took off 0 bases at V and 6 bases at J, with 9 bases between the two ends. There are 13 residues in the CDR3. The germline V gene encodes CDR1 GTSNPN and CDR2 SVGIG (reference sequence).

The chain joins TRBV9 to TRBJ2-2; no definite D call. V was cut by 0 bases and J by 0 bases, with 6 bases left in between. CDR3 length: 15 amino acids. Germline V gene sequence: CDR1 SGDLS, CDR2 YYNGEE. The CDR3 nucleotides are TGTGCCAGCAGCGTAGCTACGGCGAACACCGGGGAGCTGTTTTTT. The encoded protein is CASSVATANTGELFF.

Concerning this clonotype: A clone one base away is much larger, so this may be a read error. The chain links TRBV19 to TRBJ2-2; possible D gene TRBD2, 5 bases. The CDR3 runs to 13 residues. CDR1 LNHDA and CDR2 SQIVND come from the germline V gene (reference sequence). The CDR3 protein is CAGSMGDVGELFF. The DNA for the CDR3 is TGTGCCGGTAGTATGGGAGACGTCGGGGAGCTGTTTTTT.

This clonotype was recorded a few times. The chain carries TRBV6-1 and TRBJ2-2; D is perhaps TRBD1 (5 bases). Per germline, CDR1 MNHNS and CDR2 SASEGT. V was trimmed by 3 bases and J by 4 bases, leaving 9 bases between them. This CDR3 contains 14 residues. The CDR3 bases are TGTGCCAGCAGTGACCGTGGGGCCACCGGGGAGCTGTTTTTT. Its translation is CASSDRGATGELFF.

The chain carries TRBV29-1 and TRBJ2-1; tentatively, D is TRBD1 or TRBD2 (6 bases each). Germline V CDR1 and CDR2: SQVTM, ANQGSEA. The V gene lost 0 bases and the J gene lost 2 bases, with 14 bases spanning the gap. The CDR3 consists of 16 residues. CDR3 in DNA: TGCAGCGTTGAAGATTGGTCGGGGGCTGCCTACAATGAGCAGTTCTTC. It specifies CSVEDWSGAAYNEQFF.

V gene TRBV10-3 combines with J gene TRBJ1-3; D not resolved. V gave up 0 bases and J gave up 0 bases, with 9 bases separating them. Germline lookup yields CDR1 ENHRY and CDR2 SYGVKD. The CDR3 is 16 amino acids. The CDR3 here is CAISESARISGNTIYF. The CDR3, as DNA: TGTGCCATCAGTGAGTCGGCACGGATCTCTGGAAACACCATATATTTT.

This clonotype was seen just once. V and J are TRBV7-2 and TRBJ1-1; D gene uncertain. The CDR3 is made up of 15 amino acids. V was shortened by 2 bases and J by 1 base, with 11 bases between the two germline ends. CDR1 is SGHTA, CDR2 FQGNSA, per germline. The CDR3 protein is CASSLLVPENTEAFF. The DNA for the CDR3 is TGTGCCAGCAGCTTATTGGTGCCGGAGAACACTGAAGCTTTCTTT.

This sequence joins TRBV12-3 or TRBV12-4 and TRBJ1-2; tentatively, D is TRBD1 (5 bases). The CDR3 spans 18 residues. V dropped 0 bases and J dropped 8 bases, with 25 bases sitting between them. The CDR3: CASSLARGAEGDRKGYTF. CDR3 sequence (DNA): TGTGCCAGCAGTTTAGCGCGAGGGGCGGAGGGAGACAGAAAAGGCTACACCTTC.

This clonotype was seen repeatedly, ten times or more. The rearrangement links TRBV20-1 to TRBJ1-1; maybe TRBD1 (6 bases). Trimming left V 3 bases short and J 0 bases short, with 11 bases between. Germline V CDR1 and CDR2: DFQATT, SNEGSKA (reference sequence). The CDR3 runs 14 residues. The CDR3 DNA is TGCAGTGCTAGTGATACAGGGATGAACACTGAAGCTTTCTTT. Amino acids: CSASDTGMNTEAFF.

The J gene is TRBJ1-3, the V gene TRBV27, with no clear D. V lost 6 bases, J lost 3 bases, and 15 bases lay in between. The V gene's germline CDR1 is MNHEY and CDR2 SMNVEV (reference sequence). The CDR3 has 15 residues. This chain's CDR3 is CASSPLTGLGNTIYF. For the CDR3, the DNA is TGTGCCAGCAGCCCTTTGACGGGCCTTGGAAACACCATATATTTT.

The chain links TRBV18 to TRBJ1-1; no firm D call. CDR3 length equals 13 residues. V was pared by 6 bases and J by 6 bases, with 14 bases between. CDR1 is KGHSH and CDR2 is LQKENI in the germline V gene. DNA for the CDR3: TGTGCCAGCTCGACCGGGTTAGACGCTGAAGCTTTCTTT. Its protein is CASSTGLDAEAFF.

The chain has TRBV4-3 and TRBJ2-2; no reliable D call. Germline V gene data show CDR1 as LGHNA and CDR2 as YSLEER. This CDR3 is 14 amino acids long. The ends were cut back, 0 bases at V and 1 base at J, with 3 bases in the middle. In nucleotides, the CDR3 is TGCGCCAGCAGCCAAGATTGGAACACCGGGGAGCTGTTTTTT. It codes for CASSQDWNTGELFF.

This clonotype was seen only a few times. This sequence joins TRBV29-1 and TRBJ2-1, with 9 positions matching TRBD1. CDR1 and CDR2 from the germline V gene are SQVTM and ANQGSEA. Trimming took 8 bases from V and 6 from J; bases not matched to a gene: 5. This CDR3 has 12 residues. In nucleotides, the CDR3 is TGCAGCCCAAGGGGACAGGGCAATGAGCAGTTCTTC. Translating gives CSPRGQGNEQFF.

The chain carries TRBV11-2 and TRBJ2-1; 10 nucleotides line up with TRBD2. The CDR3 runs to 14 residues. The V gene end was trimmed by 4 bases and the J gene end by 6 bases; junction bases not matched to a gene: 3. The V gene's germline CDR1 is SGHAT and CDR2 FQNNGV. DNA for the CDR3: TGTGCCAGCAGCTGGACTAGCGGCAGCAATGAGCAGTTCTTC. This gives the protein CASSWTSGSNEQFF.

This clonotype was recorded a few times. DNA for the CDR3: TGTGCCAGCTCGAGATCCGGGAGTGAAAAACTGTTTTTT. Protein sequence: CASSRSGSEKLFF. The chain carries TRBV27 and TRBJ1-4; D ambiguous. CDR1 and CDR2 (germline): MNHEY, SMNVEV (reference sequence). This CDR3 spans 13 amino acids. V lost 8 bases to trimming and J lost 7 bases, with 14 bases between them.

The table lists this clonotype with a few counts. The V call is TRBV4-3, the J call TRBJ2-7; D is ambiguous. The CDR3 has 13 amino acids. The V end was cut by 0 bases, the J end by 6 bases, with 9 bases between. Germline values: CDR1 LGHNA, CDR2 YSLEER. CDR3 region: CASSQDPLSEQYF. The DNA of the CDR3 is TGCGCCAGCAGCCAAGATCCCCTCTCCGAGCAGTACTTC.

This clonotype was detected only a few times. The CDR3 DNA reads as TGCAGCGTTGAACCGGGGGAAAGCACGGATGATGGCTACACCTTC. Translated, it gives CSVEPGESTDDGYTF. The V and J genes are TRBV29-1 and TRBJ1-2; the D gene is possibly TRBD1 (5 bases). The ends were cut back, 2 bases at V and 6 bases at J, with 19 bases in the middle. Germline V CDR1 and CDR2: SQVTM, ANQGSEA. The CDR3 has 15 residues.

The chain carries TRBV11-2 and TRBJ1-4; TRBD1 aligns across 7 bases. V dropped 5 bases and J dropped 6; count of bases not matched to a gene: 9. The CDR3 has 15 residues. The germline V gene has CDR1 SGHAT and CDR2 FQNNGV. CDR3 sequence (DNA): TGTGCCAGCAGCCACGGACAGGTCGGGCATGAAAAACTGTTTTTT. This codes for CASSHGQVGHEKLFF.

V usage is TRBV29-1 and J usage is TRBJ2-3; TRBD1 might be the D (6 bases). The germline CDR1 and CDR2 sequences are SQVTM and ANQGSEA. The CDR3 has 12 residues. CDR3 in DNA: TGCACCCACAGGGAATCTTCAGATACGCAGTATTTT. Translating it yields CTHRESSDTQYF.

This clonotype was observed a handful of times. The V gene is TRBV27, the J gene TRBJ1-2; D ambiguous. This CDR3 has 15 amino acids. Trimming shortened V by 3 bases and J by 9 bases, and 20 bases separated the two germline ends. Per germline, CDR1 MNHEY and CDR2 SMNVEV (reference sequence). CDR3 DNA: TGTGCCAGCAGTTTTAGGGTAGGCGGTAGCCTGCGCTACACCTTC. Protein product: CASSFRVGGSLRYTF.

This clonotype has at least ten counts. This rearrangement joins TRBV29-1 to TRBJ1-1, with D maybe TRBD1 (5 bases). V gave up 4 bases and J gave up 6 bases, with 18 bases separating them. Germline V CDR1 and CDR2: SQVTM, ANQGSEA. The CDR3 is 14 residues long. CDR3 sequence reads: CSVVGAQTSPEAFF. DNA of the CDR3: TGCAGCGTTGTAGGGGCCCAGACGTCTCCTGAAGCTTTCTTT.

The V gene is TRBV3-1, the J gene TRBJ1-5, with D unclear. The germline gives CDR1 LGHDT, CDR2 YNNKEL (reference sequence). V was clipped by 1 base and J by 10 bases, with 14 bases between them. This CDR3 region has 14 residues. This chain's CDR3 is CASSQATGLGPQHF. The CDR3 DNA sequence: TGTGCCAGCAGCCAAGCGACTGGCCTCGGACCCCAGCATTTT.